The rows below give T cell receptor beta chains drawn from one sample of a study of OX40 agonist ivuxolimab in advanced cancers. The protocol was immunoSEQ multiplex PCR, while the TCRdb copy is restricted to in-frame clones and leaves out a portion. The sample has 65,000 to 85,000 clones, 84% seen once. The input for sequencing was CD4+ or CD8+ T cells sorted from blood, taken in a trial of the OX40 agonist ivuxolimab. These receptors all stem from an adult with an advanced solid tumor such as melanoma, head and neck, liver or kidney cancer. Both conserved end residues are part of each CDR3. The D gene is left open where the match is weak. The size of a clone is reported for some rows only, either as once, few or many, or as a class for expanded clones.

cdr3_nt cdr3_aa v_call clone_size j_call d_call
TGTGCCAGCAGCTCGCCGACAGGGACAGGTAATCAGCCCCAGCATTTT CASSSPTGTGNQPQHF TRBV7-9 NA TRBJ1-5 TRBD1
TGTGCCAGCAGCTCAGGCAGGGGGAACACTGAAGCTTTCTTT CASSSGRGNTEAFF TRBV28 NA TRBJ1-1 NA
TGTGCCAGCAGTGTAAGGACAGGGGACACCGGGGAGCTGTTTTTT CASSVRTGDTGELFF TRBV6-1 NA TRBJ2-2 TRBD1
TGTGCCTGGGGGGGAGGGGACACCCTCCTCCAAGAGACCCAGTACTTC CAWGGGDTLLQETQYF TRBV30 few TRBJ2-5 NA
TGTGCCAGCAGCCTGCGACAGGGGGCGGGTCAGCCCCAGCATTTT CASSLRQGAGQPQHF TRBV7-8 NA TRBJ1-5 TRBD1
TGTGCCAGTAGTATGGACGGGAGAACCGGGGAGCTGTTTTTT CASSMDGRTGELFF TRBV19 NA TRBJ2-2 NA
TGTGCCAGCAGTTACTCGAGGGGACCTAACACTGAAGCTTTCTTT CASSYSRGPNTEAFF TRBV6-5 NA TRBJ1-1 NA
TGTGCCAGCATTTCCCAGGGGTCGCAGGGGGCACGCTATGGCTACACCTTC CASISQGSQGARYGYTF TRBV27 NA TRBJ1-2 TRBD1
TGTGCCAGCAGCTTTTACGATGACAGAAACTACGAGCAGTACTTC CASSFYDDRNYEQYF TRBV7-6 few TRBJ2-7 NA
TGTGCCAGCAGCGTGATGAGGGACTATGGCTACACCTTC CASSVMRDYGYTF TRBV9 few TRBJ1-2 NA
TGTGCCAGCAGCCAAGGGGGGGAAAACATTCAGTACTTC CASSQGGENIQYF TRBV6-5 NA TRBJ2-4 NA
TGTGCCAGCAGCTCTCCGGGACAGGGGGGCTACGAGCAGTACTTC CASSSPGQGGYEQYF TRBV11-3 NA TRBJ2-7 TRBD1
TGCGCCAGCAGCGGGGGGGCCTACAATGAGCAGTTCTTC CASSGGAYNEQFF TRBV5-1 NA TRBJ2-1 TRBD2
TGTGCCAGCAGCTTAACGACAGATCAGCCCCAGCATTTT CASSLTTDQPQHF TRBV7-7 NA TRBJ1-5 NA
TGTGCCACCAGCAGAGTCGGCGGGGCGGTCGAGCAGTACTTC CATSRVGGAVEQYF TRBV15 NA TRBJ2-7 NA
TGTGCCAGCTCACTAACCATACCCGGTCGCGGACAGGGTACCCAAGAGACCCAGTACTTC CASSLTIPGRGQGTQETQYF TRBV18 NA TRBJ2-5 TRBD1
TGTGCCAGCACCCTAAACAGGGATAACTATGGCTACACCTTC CASTLNRDNYGYTF TRBV2 once TRBJ1-2 NA
TGTGCCAGCAGCGTGACCGGCGTCTATGGCTACACCTTC CASSVTGVYGYTF TRBV25-1 NA TRBJ1-2 NA
TGTGCCAGCTCACCATCCCGGGGCCGCGGCACAGATACGCAGTATTTT CASSPSRGRGTDTQYF TRBV18 NA TRBJ2-3 NA
TGTGCCAGCAGTTTATCCATAGGTGATGGAGACAAACTGTTTTTT CASSLSIGDGDKLFF TRBV27 NA TRBJ1-4 NA
TGTGCCAGCAGCCCGCGACCCGGGACAGCCGGTGGGAACTATGGCTACACCTTC CASSPRPGTAGGNYGYTF TRBV12-1 NA TRBJ1-2 NA
TGTGCCAGCAGCCCCGACAGGAACCGAGGGCAGCCCCAGCATTTT CASSPDRNRGQPQHF TRBV7-2 NA TRBJ1-5 NA
TGTGCCAGCAGCTTAGACGGTACGAGGCGGGACAGGGCATACAATGAGCAGTTCTTC CASSLDGTRRDRAYNEQFF TRBV7-2 NA TRBJ2-1 TRBD1
TGTGCCAGCAGTCCATTCACAGATACGCAGTATTTT CASSPFTDTQYF TRBV2 NA TRBJ2-3 NA
TGTGCCAGCAGTTACTCCTGGCAGGGTCAGCCCCAGCATTTT CASSYSWQGQPQHF TRBV6-5 NA TRBJ1-5 NA
TGTGCCAGTGGTGGAAGGCCTAGAGATACGCAGTATTTT CASGGRPRDTQYF TRBV19 NA TRBJ2-3 NA
TGTGCCAGCAGTGCCGAAGGGGGCGGAGGCTACACCTTC CASSAEGGGGYTF TRBV6-1 NA TRBJ1-2 TRBD1
TGTGCCATCAGTGAGTCGAAAGGAGACAATCAGCCCCAGCATTTT CAISESKGDNQPQHF TRBV10-3 NA TRBJ1-5 NA
TGTGCCAGCAGCCCGCATAGATGGGCCGGGGAGCTGTTTTTT CASSPHRWAGELFF TRBV7-2 NA TRBJ2-2 NA
TGTGCCAGCAGCTTGGTGGGGTTTAACACCGGGGAGCTGTTTTTT CASSLVGFNTGELFF TRBV7-8 NA TRBJ2-2 NA
TGTGCCAGCAGCGCTACAGGGTCCGTTATTAATGGCTACACCTTC CASSATGSVINGYTF TRBV7-2 NA TRBJ1-2 NA
TGTGCCAGCAGCCTGGGGATCTCGGGGAACACTGAAGCTTTCTTT CASSLGISGNTEAFF TRBV7-3 NA TRBJ1-1 NA
TGTGCCAGCAGCTTAGGAGGCTTAGTCCACTATGGCTACACCTTC CASSLGGLVHYGYTF TRBV7-2 NA TRBJ1-2 NA
TGTGCCAGCAGTACTACTAGGCGGGAGACCCAGTACTTC CASSTTRRETQYF TRBV6-1 NA TRBJ2-5 NA
TGTGCCAGCAGCTTGCAGCTGGTACAGGGAGGCACTGAAGCTTTCTTT CASSLQLVQGGTEAFF TRBV7-2 once TRBJ1-1 NA
TGTGCCAGCAGCTTAGAAACTCCTAAAGGGGGGGATACGCAGTATTTT CASSLETPKGGDTQYF TRBV7-9 NA TRBJ2-3 NA
TGCGCCAGCAGCATCCCCCAGGGTAAGCAGTACTTC CASSIPQGKQYF TRBV5-1 NA TRBJ2-7 NA